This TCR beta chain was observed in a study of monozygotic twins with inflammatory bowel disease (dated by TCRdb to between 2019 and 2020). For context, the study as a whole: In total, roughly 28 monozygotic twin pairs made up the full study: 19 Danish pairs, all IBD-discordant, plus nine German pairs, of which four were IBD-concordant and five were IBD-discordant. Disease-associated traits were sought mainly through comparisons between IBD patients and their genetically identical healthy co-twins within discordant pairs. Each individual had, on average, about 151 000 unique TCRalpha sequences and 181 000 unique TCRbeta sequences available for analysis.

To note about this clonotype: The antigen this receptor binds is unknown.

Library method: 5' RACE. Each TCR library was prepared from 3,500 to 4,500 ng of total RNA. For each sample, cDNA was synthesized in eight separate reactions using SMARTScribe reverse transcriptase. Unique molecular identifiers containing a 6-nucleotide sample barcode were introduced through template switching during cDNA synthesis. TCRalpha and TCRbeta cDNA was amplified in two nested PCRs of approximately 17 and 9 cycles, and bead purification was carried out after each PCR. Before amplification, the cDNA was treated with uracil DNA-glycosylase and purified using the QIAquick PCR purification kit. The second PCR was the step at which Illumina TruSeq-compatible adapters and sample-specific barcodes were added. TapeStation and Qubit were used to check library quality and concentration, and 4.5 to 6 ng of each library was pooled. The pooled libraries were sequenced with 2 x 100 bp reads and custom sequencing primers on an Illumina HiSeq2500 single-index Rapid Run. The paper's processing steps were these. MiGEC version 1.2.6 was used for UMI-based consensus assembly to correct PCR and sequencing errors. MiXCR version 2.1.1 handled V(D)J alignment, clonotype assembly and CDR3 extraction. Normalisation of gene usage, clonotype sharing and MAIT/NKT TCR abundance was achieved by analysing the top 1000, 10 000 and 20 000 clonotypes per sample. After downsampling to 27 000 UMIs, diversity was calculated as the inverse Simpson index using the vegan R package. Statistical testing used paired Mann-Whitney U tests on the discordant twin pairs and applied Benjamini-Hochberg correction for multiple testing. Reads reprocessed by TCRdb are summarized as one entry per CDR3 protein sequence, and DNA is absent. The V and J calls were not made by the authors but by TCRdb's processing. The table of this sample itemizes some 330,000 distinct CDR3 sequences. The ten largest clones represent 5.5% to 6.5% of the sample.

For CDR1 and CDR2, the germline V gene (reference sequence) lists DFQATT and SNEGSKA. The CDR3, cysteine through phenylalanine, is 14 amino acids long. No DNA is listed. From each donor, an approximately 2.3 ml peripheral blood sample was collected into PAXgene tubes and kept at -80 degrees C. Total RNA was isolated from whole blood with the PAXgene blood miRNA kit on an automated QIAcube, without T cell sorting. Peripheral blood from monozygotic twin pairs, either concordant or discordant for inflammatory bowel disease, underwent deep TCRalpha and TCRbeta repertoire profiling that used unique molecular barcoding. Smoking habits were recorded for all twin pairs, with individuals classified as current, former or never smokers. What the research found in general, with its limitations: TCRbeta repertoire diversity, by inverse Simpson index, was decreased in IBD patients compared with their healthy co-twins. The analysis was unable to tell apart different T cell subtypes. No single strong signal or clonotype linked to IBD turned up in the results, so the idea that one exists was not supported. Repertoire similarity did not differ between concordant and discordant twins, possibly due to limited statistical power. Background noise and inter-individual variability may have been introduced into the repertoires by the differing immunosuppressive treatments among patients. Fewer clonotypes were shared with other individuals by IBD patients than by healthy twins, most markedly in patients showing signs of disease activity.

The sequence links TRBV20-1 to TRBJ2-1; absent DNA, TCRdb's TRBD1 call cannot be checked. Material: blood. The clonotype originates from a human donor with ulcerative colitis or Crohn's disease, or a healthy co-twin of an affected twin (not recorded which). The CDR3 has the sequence CSARGVSSYNEQFF.